This record covers a single T cell receptor beta chain. The data were obtained in a study of blood T cell repertoires in COVID-19. Some clones are missing from TCRdb's copy, which holds only in-frame ones; the method was immunoSEQ multiplex PCR. The table shows 150,000 to 200,000 clones, with 80% to 90% occurring only once. The V gene's germline CDR1 is LNHDA and CDR2 SQIVND (reference sequence). The CDR3 runs 14 residues. The V end lost 10 bases, the J end lost 3 bases, and 18 bases lay between the germline ends. V is TRBV19 and J is TRBJ1-1; TRBD1 is a possible D gene (5 bases). Sequences were obtained from peripheral blood. This TCR derives from a man aged 35-49 years with active or convalescent COVID-19. The CDR3 protein is CATFGGRADTEAFF. In DNA, the CDR3 is TGTGCCACTTTCGGCGGCAGGGCGGACACTGAAGCTTTCTTT.